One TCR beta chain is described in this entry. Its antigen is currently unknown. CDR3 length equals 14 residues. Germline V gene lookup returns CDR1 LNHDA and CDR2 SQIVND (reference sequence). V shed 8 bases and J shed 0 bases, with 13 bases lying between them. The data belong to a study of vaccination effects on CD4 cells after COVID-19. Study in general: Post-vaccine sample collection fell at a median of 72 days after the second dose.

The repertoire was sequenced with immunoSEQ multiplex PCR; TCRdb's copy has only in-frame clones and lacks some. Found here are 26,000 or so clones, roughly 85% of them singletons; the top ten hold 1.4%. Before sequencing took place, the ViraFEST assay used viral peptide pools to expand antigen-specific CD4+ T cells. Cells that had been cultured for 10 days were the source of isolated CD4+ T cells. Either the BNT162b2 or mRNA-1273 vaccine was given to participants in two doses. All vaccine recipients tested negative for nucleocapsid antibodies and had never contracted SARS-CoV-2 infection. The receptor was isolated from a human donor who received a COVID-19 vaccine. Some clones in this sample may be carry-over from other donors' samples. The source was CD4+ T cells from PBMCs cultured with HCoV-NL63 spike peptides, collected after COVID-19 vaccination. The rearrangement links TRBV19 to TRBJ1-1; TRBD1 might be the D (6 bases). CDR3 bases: TGTGCCAGTCTAAGGGACACCCTGAACACTGAAGCTTTCTTT. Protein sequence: CASLRDTLNTEAFF.